Below, 10 T cell receptor beta chains from the same sample are listed, as sequenced in a study of tumor-infiltrating lymphocytes in primary liver carcinoma. Unsorted bulk tissue of about 20-30 mg yielded co-extracted RNA and DNA. cDNA specific to TCR beta was made from 500 ng of total RNA, with a constant-region primer employed for priming. Modified slightly, ARM-PCR produced TCR beta libraries over three nested multiplex PCR rounds. A C-beta reverse primer was combined with TRBV1-TRBV30 forward primers in the first two PCR rounds, and each round had 9 to 10 cycles. TCRdb re-called the multiplex PCR reads with MiXCR, one entry per CDR3 protein. The data contain more than 20,000 distinct CDR3 sequences, over 75% of them seen just once; the ten biggest clones take up about 40%. Sequenced sample: liver tumor tissue from sampling region 1. The subset is: tumor region T1, superior pole. Receptors originate from a woman younger than 45 with primary liver carcinoma and hepatitis B virus infection.

As for this clonotype: Mismatch with germline at one junction end may stem from a read error. The gene calls are TRBV29-1 and TRBJ2-5; 7 positions match TRBD2. CDR1 SQVTM and CDR2 ANQGSEA come from the germline V gene. This CDR3 contains 16 residues. CDR3 nucleotides: TGCAGCCTAATTCCCTGGGCTAGCGGTTTACAAGAGACCCAGTGCTTC. It encodes CSLIPWASGLQETQCF.

As for this clonotype: One end of the junction does not line up with germline, which may come from a read error. This chain connects TRBV30 to TRBJ1-1; D is undetermined. The germline V gene has CDR1 GTSNPN and CDR2 SVGIG (reference sequence). The CDR3 contains 16 residues. CDR3 DNA: TGTGCCTGGAGTGTAGGTGGCAGGTTTACGAACACTGAAGCTCTCTTT. This encodes CAWSVGGRFTNTEALF. The full variable domain, in which reference TRBV30 and TRBJ1-1 provide the parts outside the CDR3, is SQTIHQWPATLVQPVGSPLSLECTVEGTSNPNLYWYRQAAGRGLQLLFYSVGIGQISSEVPQNLSASRPQDRQFILSSKKLLLSDSGFYLCAWSVGGRFTNTEALFGQGTRLTVV.

This clonotype was observed a handful of times. The rearrangement links TRBV19 to TRBJ1-5, with 9 bases matching TRBD1. From germline, CDR1 is LNHDA and CDR2 SQIVND (reference sequence). The CDR3 runs 15 residues. The J segment lost 7 bases and the V segment lost 3 bases, leaving 7 bases of the junction unmatched. CDR3 residues: CASSMGQGGVQPQHF. The DNA for the CDR3 is TGTGCCAGTAGTATGGGACAGGGAGGAGTCCAGCCCCAGCATTTT.

Concerning this clonotype itself: At one end, the junction sequence differs from germline, possibly due to a read error. This chain uses TRBV11-2 with TRBJ2-3, with D possibly matching TRBD2 (5 bases). CDR1 is SGHAT, CDR2 FQNNGV, per germline. The CDR3 runs 15 residues. CDR3 DNA: TGTGCCGGCACCTCCTTACTCTCTAGCACAGATATGCAGTATTTT. This codes for CAGTSLLSSTDMQYF. Drawing the rest from reference TRBV11-2 and TRBJ2-3, the complete variable domain is EAGVAQSPRYKIIEKRQSVAFWCNPISGHATLYWYQQILGQGPKLLIQFQNNGVVDDSQLPKDRFSAERLKGVDSTLKIQPAKLEDSAVYLCAGTSLLSSTDMQYFGPGTRLTVL.

The CDR3 DNA sequence: TGTGCCAGCAGCTTATGGGGCGGCCTTTACGAGCAGTACTTC. It specifies CASSLWGGLYEQYF. The chain joins TRBV11-2 to TRBJ2-7; a possible D gene is TRBD1 (5 bases). With 2 bases removed from V and 4 bases from J, the gap between germline ends came to 12 bases. The germline V gene has CDR1 SGHAT and CDR2 FQNNGV. CDR3 length: 14 residues.

Points on this clonotype: Sequence at one end of the junction differs from germline and may be a read error. This sequence joins TRBV4-3 and TRBJ2-3; D may match TRBD1 or TRBD2 (5 bases each). The CDR3 totals 18 residues. CDR1 and CDR2 (germline): LGHNA, YSLEER. In DNA form, the CDR3 reads TGCGTCAGCAGCCATTCGGTCTGGCTGGGGGATCCCGATGATACGCAGTATTTT. Its protein product is CVSSHSVWLGDPDDTQYF.

CDR3 loop: CASSLMQQRFF. The CDR3 nucleotides read TGTGCCAGCAGTTTAATGCAGCAGCGGTTCTTC. The chain employs TRBV12-3 or TRBV12-4 and TRBJ2-1; unclear D gene. V was cut by 2 bases and J by 15 bases, with 11 bases left in between. The CDR3 runs 11 residues.

This clonotype was seen ten or more times. The V call is TRBV7-9, the J call TRBJ1-5; D is uncertain. V was shortened by 5 bases and J by 0 bases, with 2 bases between the two germline ends. This CDR3 region has 12 residues. The V gene's germline CDR1 is SEHNR and CDR2 FQNEAQ (reference sequence). CDR3 in DNA: TGTGCCAGCAGCCCTAGCAATCAGCCCCAGCATTTT. Amino acid sequence: CASSPSNQPQHF. Complete variable domain (other parts from reference TRBV7-9 and TRBJ1-5): DTGVSQNPRHKITKRGQNVTFRCDPISEHNRLYWYRQTLGQGPEFLTYFQNEAQLEKSRLLSDRFSAERPKGSFSTLEIQRTEQGDSAMYLCASSPSNQPQHFGDGTRLSIL.

The chain employs TRBV4-3 and TRBJ2-1; 9 positions agree with TRBD2. CDR1 is LGHNA, CDR2 YSLEER, per germline. The J segment lost 12 bases and the V segment lost 8 bases, leaving 20 bases of the junction unmatched. The CDR3 is made up of 16 amino acids. CDR3 bases: TGCGCCAGCGACCAAAACGTAGCGGGAGCCAGAGATGGGCAGTTCTTC. Its translation is CASDQNVAGARDGQFF.

This clonotype is labeled medium-sized (0.01 to 0.1%). The genes are TRBV29-1 and TRBJ2-1; D ambiguous. The CDR3 has 10 residues. CDR1 is SQVTM, CDR2 ANQGSEA, per germline. Deletions cut 6 bases from V and 7 bases from J, with 7 bases between. The CDR3 nucleotides are TGCAGCGTAGATCAAAATGAGCAGTTCTTC. Translating it yields CSVDQNEQFF.